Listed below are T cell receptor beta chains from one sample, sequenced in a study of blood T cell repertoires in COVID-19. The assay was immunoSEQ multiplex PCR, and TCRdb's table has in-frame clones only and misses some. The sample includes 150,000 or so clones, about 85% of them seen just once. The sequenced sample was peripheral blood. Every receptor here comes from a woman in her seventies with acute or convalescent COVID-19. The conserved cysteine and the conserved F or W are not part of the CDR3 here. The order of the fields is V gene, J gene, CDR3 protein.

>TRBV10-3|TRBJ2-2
AISESGTSGRTGELF
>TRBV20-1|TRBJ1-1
SARDKTEAF
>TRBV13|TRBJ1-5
ASSQGTGRNQPQH
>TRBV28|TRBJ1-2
ASTLDIGGYT
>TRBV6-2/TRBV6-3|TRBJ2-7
ASSYSRGAYEQY
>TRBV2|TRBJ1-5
ASSGKSGVSNQPQH
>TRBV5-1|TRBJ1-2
ASSLTTGTGFSGYT
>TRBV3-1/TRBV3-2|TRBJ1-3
ASSNSLGGSGNTIY
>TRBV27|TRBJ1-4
ASSSLYMTAHNEKLF
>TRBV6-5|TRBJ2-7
ASSAGTGRQEQY
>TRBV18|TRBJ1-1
ASSQDTVRGTEAF
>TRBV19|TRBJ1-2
ASRRTGTGGAGGYT
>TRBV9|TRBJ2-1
ASSTLAGGPYNEQF
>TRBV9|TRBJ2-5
ASSVGGDVKTQY
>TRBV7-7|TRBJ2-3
ASSRDSSTDTQY
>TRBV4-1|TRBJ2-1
ASSQGRGSNEQF
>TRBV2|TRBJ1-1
ASSEALTGTMRTEAF
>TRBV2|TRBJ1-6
ASSGGDRERSPLH
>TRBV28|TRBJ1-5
ASSLSLTANLNSNQPQH
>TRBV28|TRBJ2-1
ASSPPRGWGKNEQF
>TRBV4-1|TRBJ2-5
ASSQWRSETQY
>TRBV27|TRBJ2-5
AREASGAMGETQY
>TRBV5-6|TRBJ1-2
ASSYPGTGGSYGYT
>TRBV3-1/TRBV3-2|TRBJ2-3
ASSFTGRVTDTQY
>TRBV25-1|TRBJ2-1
ASSESGRGANEQF
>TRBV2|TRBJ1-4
ASRAGTGNEKLF
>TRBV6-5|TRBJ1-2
ASSYSGRASNYGYT